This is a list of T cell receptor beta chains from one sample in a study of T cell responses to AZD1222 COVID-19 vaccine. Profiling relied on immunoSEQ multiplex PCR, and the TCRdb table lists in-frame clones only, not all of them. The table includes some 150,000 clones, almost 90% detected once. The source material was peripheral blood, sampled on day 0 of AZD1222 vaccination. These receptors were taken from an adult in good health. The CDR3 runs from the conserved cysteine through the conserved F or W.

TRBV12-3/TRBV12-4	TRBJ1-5	CASSLTGNQPQHF
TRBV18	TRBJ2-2	CASSPAGTNTGELFF
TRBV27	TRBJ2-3	CASKRATVDTDTQYF
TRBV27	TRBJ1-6	CASRGMDSPLHF
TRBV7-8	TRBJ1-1	CASSLTGFGTEAFF
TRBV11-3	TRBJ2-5	CASSSGTTSGAGETQYF
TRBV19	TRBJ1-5	CASSLGPRNQPQHF
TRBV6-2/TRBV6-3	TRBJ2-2	CASSYEVGGSTGELFF
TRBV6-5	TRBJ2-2	CASRVQGADTGELFF
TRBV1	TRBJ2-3	CTSSFKGDISTDTQYF
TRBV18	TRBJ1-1	CASSPDETEAFF
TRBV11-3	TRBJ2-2	CASSLLAGPSNTGELFF
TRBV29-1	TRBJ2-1	CSVERVGGGYNEQFF
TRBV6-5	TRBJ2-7	CASSYSWGHEQYF
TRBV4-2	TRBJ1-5	CASSQAGDSNQPQHF
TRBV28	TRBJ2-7	CASSIGLGVEQYF
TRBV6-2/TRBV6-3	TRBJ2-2	CASSPGGGGAPTGELFF
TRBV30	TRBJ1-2	CAWRRGGAIYGYTF
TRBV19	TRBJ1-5	CASTSRVRDQPQHF
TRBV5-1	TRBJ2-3	CASSLWGGVTDTQYF
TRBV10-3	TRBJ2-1	CADSAGPSDEQFF
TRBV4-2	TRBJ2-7	CASSHTSGRHSYEQYF
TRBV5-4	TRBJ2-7	CASSGRDSYEQYF
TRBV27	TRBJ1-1	CASSFGGGSEAFF
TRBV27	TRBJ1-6	CASSLSALNSPLHF
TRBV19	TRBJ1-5	CATDLGQGHEPQHF
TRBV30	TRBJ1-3	CAWTWTGSGNTIYF
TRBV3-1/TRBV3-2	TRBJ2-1	CASSPRGASTYNEQFF
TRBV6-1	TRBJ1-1	CASSSTRDSGEAFF
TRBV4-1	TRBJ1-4	CASSQGVFGANEKLFF
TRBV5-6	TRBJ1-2	CASSDSYGYTF
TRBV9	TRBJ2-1	CASSVARATANEQFF
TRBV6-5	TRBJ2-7	CASSPPGQPLTEYF
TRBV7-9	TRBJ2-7	CASSLDLGQGPPYEQYF